This T cell receptor beta chain was identified during a study of blood T cells in healthy people across ages. CDR3 length: 13 residues. V dropped 3 bases and J dropped 5 bases, with 11 bases sitting between them. Germline lookup yields CDR1 SGHRS and CDR2 YFSETQ. Through a sample-barcoded 5' primer and a J-beta primer mix, a second PCR was run for roughly 6 to 12 cycles. In TCRdb, the 5' RACE reads were re-called with MiXCR into one record per CDR3 protein. The sample has under 1,100,000 distinct CDR3 sequences; under 30% are singletons. These same records also appear under a second study, on T cells of mothers and their children.

The TCR sequence derives from a girl aged 2 to 10 in good health. Sequencing was done on a sample of blood. The V gene is TRBV5-1, the J gene TRBJ2-5, with D perhaps matching TRBD2 (6 bases). In nucleotides, the CDR3 is TGCGCCAGCAGCTGGAGGGTCCTGGAGACCCAGTACTTC. Protein sequence: CASSWRVLETQYF.